The 11 T cell receptor beta chains reported below all come from one sample, sequenced in a study of identical twins. TCRdb re-analysed the 5' RACE reads in MiXCR, keeping a single row per CDR3 protein. The sample contains more than 650,000 distinct CDR3 sequences, roughly 6.2% of which appear only once. The sample comprised naive T cells sorted from blood. The receptor source for this set is a man between 18 and 29 years old in good health.

This clonotype has a count of ten or more. V is TRBV12-3 or TRBV12-4 and J is TRBJ2-1, with TRBD1 as a possible D gene (6 bases). The CDR3 spans 14 residues. Trimming stripped 6 bases from V and 4 bases from J, with 13 bases between. CDR3 bases: TGTGCCAGCAGCCAAGGGGGTACATACAATGAGCAGTTCTTC. Protein: CASSQGGTYNEQFF.

This clonotype came up many times. The chain carries TRBV3-1 and TRBJ1-1; 8 nucleotides match TRBD1. Germline V gene data show CDR1 as LGHDT and CDR2 as YNNKEL (reference sequence). The CDR3 spans 14 residues. Trimming cost V 6 bases and J 3 bases; bases outside gene matches: 6. The CDR3 spells CASSPGQGDTEAFF. The CDR3 nucleotides are TGTGCCAGCAGTCCTGGACAGGGAGACACTGAAGCTTTCTTT. Combining the CDR3 with reference TRBV3-1 and TRBJ1-1 gives the whole variable domain DTAVSQTPKYLVTQMGNDKSIKCEQNLGHDTMYWYKQDSKKFLKIMFSYNNKELIINETVPNRFSPKSPDKAHLNLHINSLELGDSAVYFCASSPGQGDTEAFFGQGTRLTVV.

This chain links TRBV18 with TRBJ2-7, with D unclear. CDR3 length: 16 residues. Trimming removed 4 bases at V and 0 bases at J, with 16 bases between. Per germline, CDR1 KGHSH and CDR2 LQKENI. The CDR3 spells CASSLKQGPSSYEQYF. The CDR3 DNA reads TGTGCCAGCTCACTTAAACAAGGCCCCAGCTCCTACGAGCAGTACTTC.

This clonotype was detected many times. The chain carries TRBV12-3 or TRBV12-4 and TRBJ2-5; 9 bases align to TRBD2. The CDR3 loop spans 14 amino acids. Trimming at V came to 5 bases and at J to 4 bases, leaving 5 bases not matched to a gene. Here the CDR3 reads CASSTFSGRETQYF. The DNA for the CDR3 is TGTGCCAGCAGTACCTTTAGCGGGAGAGAGACCCAGTACTTC.

This clonotype came up many times. The chain joins TRBV7-3 to TRBJ2-1; 13 bases are shared with TRBD2. Per the germline V gene, CDR1 is SGHTA and CDR2 is FQGTGA. The V segment lost 5 bases and the J segment 5 bases; nucleotides outside the gene matches: 3. The CDR3 has 15 residues. CDR3 protein: CASSQTSGRDNEQFF. For the CDR3, the DNA is TGTGCCAGCAGCCAAACTAGCGGGAGGGACAATGAGCAGTTCTTC.

This clonotype has ten or more counts. The DNA of the CDR3 is TGCAGTGCTAGGTCAGGGGCCTACAATGAGCAGTTCTTC. It yields the protein CSARSGAYNEQFF. The genes are TRBV20-1 and TRBJ2-1; a weak D match, TRBD1 (6 bases). Germline V gives CDR1 DFQATT, CDR2 SNEGSKA (reference sequence). This CDR3 region has 13 residues. Trimming left V 3 bases short and J 2 bases short, with 8 bases between.

This clonotype was seen a handful of times. This chain links TRBV15 with TRBJ1-2; D is unresolved. The germline V gene has CDR1 LNHNV and CDR2 YYDKDF (reference sequence). The V end lost 0 bases, the J end lost 2 bases, and 13 bases lay between the germline ends. This CDR3 has 16 amino acids. The CDR3: CATSRDLRVGNYGYTF. The CDR3 DNA is TGTGCCACCAGCAGAGATTTGAGGGTCGGAAACTATGGCTACACCTTC.

This clonotype was seen repeatedly, ten times or more. This chain uses TRBV25-1 with TRBJ2-2, with 9 bases lining up with TRBD2. This CDR3 is 15 amino acids long. V trimming: 5 bases; J trimming: 2 bases; junction bases outside the gene matches: 3. The germline V gene encodes CDR1 MGHDK and CDR2 SYGVNS. As DNA, the CDR3 is TGTGCCAGCAGTAGGCTAGCGGGAAACACCGGGGAGCTGTTTTTT. It translates to CASSRLAGNTGELFF.

This clonotype was counted many times. V gene TRBV6-2 or TRBV6-3 combines with J gene TRBJ2-4, with D perhaps given as TRBD1 or TRBD2 (7 bases each). The V end was cut by 5 bases, the J end by 8 bases, with 31 bases between. This CDR3 spans 19 amino acids. Per germline, CDR1 MNHEY and CDR2 SVGEGT. The CDR3 loop is CASSTTGQEPGLRRYIQYF. The CDR3 DNA is TGTGCCAGCAGTACCACCGGACAGGAGCCGGGACTAAGGAGGTACATTCAGTACTTC.

The rearrangement joins TRBV7-2 to TRBJ2-5; unclear D gene. Germline V lookup: CDR1 SGHTA, CDR2 FQGNSA. Trimming cost V 3 bases and J 0 bases, with 5 bases left between them. The CDR3 is made up of 13 amino acids. In DNA, the CDR3 is TGTGCCAGCAGCTTTGTGAACCAAGAGACCCAGTACTTC. It specifies CASSFVNQETQYF.

The chain recombines TRBV27 with TRBJ2-7; D may be TRBD1 or TRBD2 (6 bases each). The CDR3 has 14 residues. Trimming shortened V by 0 bases and J by 6 bases, and 12 bases separated the two germline ends. Germline-derived CDR1 and CDR2 are MNHEY and SMNVEV (reference sequence). The CDR3 reads CASSLSGGGPEQYF. The DNA for the CDR3 is TGTGCCAGCAGTTTATCCGGGGGCGGGCCCGAGCAGTACTTC.